Listed below are T cell receptor beta chains from one sample, sequenced in a study of blood T cells in healthy people across ages. MiXCR, applied by TCRdb to the 5' RACE reads, yields one record per CDR3 protein. The data hold about 800,000 distinct CDR3 sequences, with 25% observed a single time. A further study also used this sample, focusing on T cells of mothers and their children.

What was sequenced was blood. The source of these receptors is a boy aged 5-17 years in good health. CDR3s include the opening cysteine and the closing phenylalanine or tryptophan. Clone size is stated in some rows and not others, as once, few, many or a class when expanded.

v_call: TRBV3-1
clone_size: few
cdr3_length: 13
cdr3_aa: CASSQRVPGELFF

v_call: TRBV6-1
clone_size: -
cdr3_length: 16
cdr3_aa: CASSINDRATYNEQFF

v_call: TRBV11-2
clone_size: -
cdr3_length: 16
cdr3_aa: CASSSRTGTYNNEQFF

v_call: TRBV28
clone_size: few
cdr3_length: 16
cdr3_aa: CASSFQTSGGAYEQYF

v_call: TRBV7-2
clone_size: -
cdr3_length: 15
cdr3_aa: CASSPTSGSLETQYF

v_call: TRBV20-1
clone_size: -
cdr3_length: 12
cdr3_aa: CSYTRSTDTQYF

v_call: TRBV12-3/TRBV12-4
clone_size: -
cdr3_length: 12
cdr3_aa: CASRTLAGEQFF

v_call: TRBV2
clone_size: few
cdr3_length: 15
cdr3_aa: CASPAGPSRADTQYF

v_call: TRBV21-1
clone_size: -
cdr3_length: 13
cdr3_aa: CASRCQVQETQYF

v_call: TRBV12-3/TRBV12-4
clone_size: -
cdr3_length: 14
cdr3_aa: CAGSFGQGSTEAFF

v_call: TRBV4-3
clone_size: -
cdr3_length: 15
cdr3_aa: CASSQADRGSGEQYF

v_call: TRBV3-1
clone_size: few
cdr3_length: 14
cdr3_aa: CASSQLGTVDGYTF

v_call: TRBV5-1
clone_size: few
cdr3_length: 14
cdr3_aa: CASSQGPVTGELFF

v_call: TRBV7-9
clone_size: few
cdr3_length: 15
cdr3_aa: CASSLYTGGNSPLHF

v_call: TRBV6-2/TRBV6-3
clone_size: few
cdr3_length: 16
cdr3_aa: CASSYSRLSGANVLTF

v_call: TRBV3-1
clone_size: few
cdr3_length: 13
cdr3_aa: CASSQSDGNEQFF

v_call: TRBV2
clone_size: -
cdr3_length: 14
cdr3_aa: CASSEERGGLVTFF

v_call: TRBV7-9
clone_size: -
cdr3_length: 13
cdr3_aa: CAGGFSENTEAFF

v_call: TRBV20-1
clone_size: -
cdr3_length: 11
cdr3_aa: CRMVGAYEQYF

v_call: TRBV25-1
clone_size: few
cdr3_length: 15
cdr3_aa: CASSVLAGYNEKLFF

v_call: TRBV28
clone_size: -
cdr3_length: 14
cdr3_aa: CASSYRDRGHIQYF

v_call: TRBV6-1
clone_size: few
cdr3_length: 14
cdr3_aa: CASSAAGPNYGYTF

v_call: TRBV5-1
clone_size: -
cdr3_length: 15
cdr3_aa: CASSFQGPSYNEQFF

v_call: TRBV24-1
clone_size: few
cdr3_length: 16
cdr3_aa: CATSATNWDRQETQYF

v_call: TRBV20-1
clone_size: few
cdr3_length: 16
cdr3_aa: CSARERGVWDYYEQYF

v_call: TRBV20-1
clone_size: -
cdr3_length: 14
cdr3_aa: CSATGGVPNQPQHF

v_call: TRBV20-1
clone_size: -
cdr3_length: 14
cdr3_aa: CSAIPTGRSQPQHF

v_call: TRBV4-1
clone_size: -
cdr3_length: 14
cdr3_aa: CASSQGQNNEKLFF

v_call: TRBV7-9
clone_size: -
cdr3_length: 14
cdr3_aa: CASSSGRNPYGYTF

v_call: TRBV4-3
clone_size: few
cdr3_length: 13
cdr3_aa: CASSQRTNNEQFF

v_call: TRBV28
clone_size: -
cdr3_length: 14
cdr3_aa: CASSLTGRSDTQYF

v_call: TRBV5-1
clone_size: few
cdr3_length: 18
cdr3_aa: CASSLGLAGGIISYEQYF

v_call: TRBV11-2
clone_size: -
cdr3_length: 15
cdr3_aa: CASSSALAGGNEQFF

v_call: TRBV6-5
clone_size: few
cdr3_length: 18
cdr3_aa: CASSYSLRTGLGNEKLFF

v_call: TRBV4-1
clone_size: -
cdr3_length: 15
cdr3_aa: CASSQVPGQPYGYTF

v_call: TRBV20-1
clone_size: -
cdr3_length: 15
cdr3_aa: CSAGDPLRGDYGYTF

v_call: TRBV24-1
clone_size: few
cdr3_length: 15
cdr3_aa: CATRRSGSSYNEQFF

v_call: TRBV6-1
clone_size: few
cdr3_length: 15
cdr3_aa: CASSGTGENSYEQYF

v_call: TRBV20-1
clone_size: -
cdr3_length: 16
cdr3_aa: CSARGTIRTTNEKLFF

v_call: TRBV12-3/TRBV12-4
clone_size: -
cdr3_length: 14
cdr3_aa: CASTPGFRTGELFF

v_call: TRBV20-1
clone_size: few
cdr3_length: 13
cdr3_aa: CSAYGGMGTEAFF

v_call: TRBV4-1
clone_size: once
cdr3_length: 14
cdr3_aa: CASSTGQGANEQYF

v_call: TRBV4-1
clone_size: -
cdr3_length: 14
cdr3_aa: CASSQDGTYNEQFF

v_call: TRBV5-1
clone_size: once
cdr3_length: 14
cdr3_aa: CASSLSGDDEKPFF

v_call: TRBV29-1
clone_size: -
cdr3_length: 11
cdr3_aa: CSVVGFYGYTF

v_call: TRBV12-3/TRBV12-4
clone_size: -
cdr3_length: 14
cdr3_aa: CASSSGTYSYEQYF

v_call: TRBV4-1
clone_size: few
cdr3_length: 13
cdr3_aa: CASSQETPGGYTF

v_call: TRBV7-2
clone_size: -
cdr3_length: 13
cdr3_aa: CASSLLSRTEAFF

v_call: TRBV11-2
clone_size: -
cdr3_length: 15
cdr3_aa: CASRRVGGRAEEQYF

v_call: TRBV6-2/TRBV6-3
clone_size: -
cdr3_length: 12
cdr3_aa: CASTPGQNIQYF

v_call: TRBV7-9
clone_size: few
cdr3_length: 17
cdr3_aa: CASSPPGQASPNYGYTF

v_call: TRBV7-3
clone_size: -
cdr3_length: 14
cdr3_aa: CASSLRGGGGEAFF

v_call: TRBV9
clone_size: -
cdr3_length: 15
cdr3_aa: CASSVADSMSTEAFF

v_call: TRBV14
clone_size: many
cdr3_length: 15
cdr3_aa: CASSRTSGGQETQYF

v_call: TRBV3-1
clone_size: -
cdr3_length: 16
cdr3_aa: CASSASGVPSYNEQFF

v_call: TRBV4-1
clone_size: -
cdr3_length: 15
cdr3_aa: CASSQVAGRISEQYF

v_call: TRBV28
clone_size: -
cdr3_length: 16
cdr3_aa: CASSLAAGTSSYEQYF